One T cell receptor beta chain is described in this entry. This sample is part of a study of tumour-infiltrating T cells in Burkitt lymphoma. At the level of the study: Survival, overall and progression-free, tracked with productive clonality.

This table comes from immunoSEQ multiplex PCR, and its TCRdb copy is limited to in-frame clones, with some not included. The table records 13,000 to 15,000 clones, roughly 80% of them present only once. Sequencing was done on a sample of tumor tissue. The clonotype comes from a human donor with diffuse large B-cell lymphoma.

Here the CDR3 reads CASSLTQGRTEAFF. CDR3 nucleotide sequence: TGCGCCAGCAGCTTGACGCAGGGCCGGACTGAAGCTTTCTTT. The genes are TRBV5-1 and TRBJ1-1; a weak D match, TRBD1 (5 bases). Per germline, CDR1 SGHRS and CDR2 YFSETQ. CDR3 length: 14 residues. V gave up 1 base and J gave up 5 bases, with 12 bases separating them.